These 16 T cell receptor beta chains originate from one sample sequenced in a study of shared clonotypes between healthy human individuals. Produced via immunoSEQ multiplex PCR; TCRdb's table is partial and in-frame only. The sample yields some 2.1 million clones, roughly 96% seen once. Sequences were obtained from naive CD4+ T cells sorted from blood. Described subset: CD45RA+ positively selected. The source is a man between 18 and 35 years old in good health.

The gene calls are TRBV28 and TRBJ1-6; 10 nucleotides agree with TRBD1. Germline V gene lookup returns CDR1 MDHEN and CDR2 SYDVKM. V trimming: 8 bases; J trimming: 9 bases; junction bases outside the gene matches: 13. This CDR3 comprises 16 residues. The CDR3 loop is CASGGAGTGAVSPLHF. The CDR3, as DNA: TGTGCCAGCGGGGGGGCCGGGACAGGGGCCGTTTCACCCCTCCACTTT.

The chain uses TRBV28 and TRBJ2-7; 9 bases are shared with TRBD2. V lost 7 bases, J lost 5 bases, and 6 bases stayed unmatched. CDR1 MDHEN and CDR2 SYDVKM come from the germline V gene. The CDR3 spans 13 residues. The CDR3 sequence: CASKAGGPDEQYF. The CDR3 DNA follows: TGTGCCAGCAAGGCGGGGGGGCCGGACGAGCAGTACTTC. Based on the CDR3 plus reference TRBV28 and TRBJ2-7, the full variable domain is DVKVTQSSRYLVKRTGEKVFLECVQDMDHENMFWYRQDPGLGLRLIYFSYDVKMKEKGDIPEGYSVSREKKERFSLILESASTNQTSMYLCASKAGGPDEQYFGPGTRLTVT.

The count of this clone is one. V usage is TRBV18 and J usage is TRBJ1-1; TRBD1 aligns across 12 bases. The CDR3 is made up of 18 amino acids. V lost 3 bases, J lost 5 bases, and 13 bases stayed unmatched. Germline V lookup: CDR1 KGHSH, CDR2 LQKENI. CDR3 residues: CASSPRSGTGGEKTEAFF. CDR3 coding DNA: TGTGCCAGCTCACCCCGATCCGGGACAGGGGGCGAAAAAACTGAAGCTTTCTTT.

The CDR3 loop reads CASSPDGGSYYEQYF. CDR3 sequence (DNA): TGTGCCAGCTCACCGGATGGAGGTTCTTACTACGAGCAGTACTTC. The chain recombines TRBV18 with TRBJ2-7; possibly TRBD2 for D (5 bases). The CDR3 sequence is 15 residues long. Germline V gives CDR1 KGHSH, CDR2 LQKENI. Trimming removed 3 bases at V and 3 bases at J, with 15 bases between.

The rearrangement joins TRBV2 to TRBJ2-7; D is perhaps TRBD1 or TRBD2 (5 bases each). V was shortened by 5 bases and J by 2 bases, with 13 bases between the two germline ends. The CDR3 has 14 residues. The germline V gene has CDR1 SNHLY and CDR2 FYNNEI. The CDR3 here is CASSSDGAAYEQYF. CDR3 DNA: TGTGCCAGCAGTTCGGACGGGGCCGCCTACGAGCAGTACTTC.

The chain carries TRBV19 and TRBJ2-2; D could derive from TRBD1 or TRBD2 (5 bases each). Trimming took 10 bases from V and 14 from J, leaving 23 bases between them. This CDR3 contains 13 residues. Germline V gene sequence: CDR1 LNHDA, CDR2 SQIVND (reference sequence). CDR3 region: CATYLTGLPSLFF. The CDR3 nucleotides are TGTGCCACCTACCTTACGGGGCTACCTTCTCTGTTTTTT.

The chain links TRBV6-6 to TRBJ1-2; D is unresolved. Per the germline V gene, CDR1 is MNHNY and CDR2 is SVGAGI (reference sequence). The CDR3 spans 12 residues. Trimming removed 4 bases at V and 7 bases at J, with 10 bases between. CDR3 nucleotide sequence: TGTGCCAGCAGTTCGGACGGTTTTGGCTACACCTTC. This sequence encodes CASSSDGFGYTF.

The gene calls are TRBV6-6 and TRBJ1-1; D is undetermined. The CDR3 is made up of 11 amino acids. Germline V lookup: CDR1 MNHNY, CDR2 SVGAGI (reference sequence). V was clipped by 5 bases and J by 3 bases, with 4 bases between them. The CDR3 DNA sequence: TGTGCCAGCAGTACAGACACTGAAGCTTTCTTT. It yields the protein CASSTDTEAFF.

The chain recombines TRBV11-3 with TRBJ2-3; D unclear. The germline CDR1 and CDR2 sequences are SGHNT and YENEEA. The CDR3 is 12 amino acids. Trimming took 7 bases from V and 3 from J, leaving 8 bases between them. In DNA form, the CDR3 reads TGTGCCAGCATCACGGAGACAGATACGCAGTATTTT. Protein sequence: CASITETDTQYF.

The rearrangement links TRBV5-4 to TRBJ1-4; 7 positions match TRBD1. J gave up 7 bases and V 2 bases, and 8 bases lay outside the gene matches. The CDR3 totals 15 residues. Per the germline V gene, CDR1 is SGHNT and CDR2 is YYREEE (reference sequence). The CDR3 DNA follows: TGTGCCAGCAGCTTCCAGACAGGGTTGAGTGAAAAACTGTTTTTT. Its translation is CASSFQTGLSEKLFF.

J is TRBJ2-3 and V is TRBV10-1; D gene ambiguous. This CDR3 spans 14 amino acids. CDR1 is WNHNN, CDR2 SYGVQD, per germline (reference sequence). The germline V and J ends were trimmed by 8 bases and 5 bases, with 17 bases remaining between them. In DNA, the CDR3 is TGCGCCAGCTCTTCGCCAAGTATTCTAGATACGCAGTATTTT. It specifies CASSSPSILDTQYF.

The V call is TRBV7-9, the J call TRBJ2-1; no reliable D call. The V end lost 0 bases, the J end lost 10 bases, and 16 bases lay between the germline ends. This CDR3 comprises 15 residues. Germline V gene lookup returns CDR1 SEHNR and CDR2 FQNEAQ (reference sequence). The CDR3 DNA reads TGTGCCAGCAGCTTAGCGTTTGGGTTAATTGACGAGCAGTTCTTC. Encoded protein: CASSLAFGLIDEQFF.

V and J are TRBV10-3 and TRBJ1-2; perhaps TRBD1 as D (5 bases). Germline values: CDR1 ENHRY, CDR2 SYGVKD. CDR3 length equals 15 residues. Trimming left V 2 bases short and J 0 bases short, with 10 bases between. CDR3 residues: CAISEGTEPNYGYTF. CDR3 DNA: TGTGCCATCAGTGAGGGGACCGAACCTAACTATGGCTACACCTTC.

Concerning this clone: At the DNA level, this CDR3 is encoded by other sequences in the same sample as well. V gene TRBV7-2 combines with J gene TRBJ2-5, with D perhaps matching TRBD2 (6 bases). The CDR3 covers 14 residues. Germline CDR1 is SGHTA and CDR2 is FQGNSA. V dropped 5 bases and J dropped 2 bases, with 12 bases sitting between them. The CDR3 DNA sequence: TGTGCCAGCAGCCCCGCGGGGAGACAAGAGACCCAGTACTTC. The encoded protein is CASSPAGRQETQYF.

V is TRBV7-3 and J is TRBJ2-7, with 8 bases aligning to TRBD1. This CDR3 region has 15 residues. The germline gives CDR1 SGHTA, CDR2 FQGTGA. The V segment lost 4 bases and the J segment 3 bases; nucleotides outside the gene matches: 8. The CDR3: CASSSPTGVRYEQYF. Here the CDR3 DNA reads TGTGCCAGCAGCTCGCCGACAGGGGTCCGCTACGAGCAGTACTTC.

The chain carries TRBV2 and TRBJ2-2; the match to TRBD2 covers 8 bases. The CDR3 runs 14 residues. Per the germline V gene, CDR1 is SNHLY and CDR2 is FYNNEI. Unmatched junction bases numbered 8, after V lost 7 bases and J lost 7 bases. CDR3 amino acids: CASNGLASNGELFF. The CDR3 DNA follows: TGTGCCAGCAATGGACTAGCCTCAAACGGGGAGCTGTTTTTT.